The clone carrying this TCR beta chain is labeled medium-sized. Its antigen is currently unknown. Germline V CDR1 and CDR2: MNHNS, SASEGT. The CDR3 runs to 16 residues. The V and J ends lost 6 bases and 3 bases, in that order; junction bases with no gene match: 11. This sample stems from a study of spatial heterogeneity in lung cancer. Study overall: Combinations of a unique TCR and a UMI were tallied in raw reads, and on average each appeared more than ten times. Study results and caveats: The number of expanded tumor alpha and beta chains correlated with mutation number.

Documented time point: sample taken at primary tumor resection. Unsorted whole RNA from tumor, nontumor lung or frozen PBMC underwent sequencing. Individually, TCR cDNA molecules were each labelled with a unique molecular identifier. TCRdb reprocessed the 5' RACE reads with MiXCR, giving one entry per CDR3 protein. Seen here are about 8,000 distinct CDR3 sequences, more than 9% observed once, and the top ten hold just under 9%. The specimen comprised lung tumor tissue, sampled at surgery. The TCR originated in a male donor with early-stage non-small cell lung cancer. The chain employs TRBV6-1 and TRBJ2-7, with 10 bases lining up with TRBD2. CDR3 in amino acids: CASSASSLAGDYEQYF. The CDR3 region has the DNA TGTGCCAGCAGCGCTAGTTCCCTAGCGGGAGACTACGAGCAGTACTTC.